This T cell receptor (beta chain) was captured by sequencing in a study of OX40 agonist ivuxolimab in advanced cancers. Study summary: Dosing consisted of intravenous ivuxolimab at 0.01 to 10 mg/kg every 2 weeks.

Sampling of blood occurred at baseline, cycle 4 day 1, and cycle 7 day 1. This clone has just one count. With 2 bases removed from V and 5 bases from J, the gap between germline ends came to 14 bases. Germline-derived CDR1 and CDR2 are LGHNT and FRNRAP. CDR3 size: 15 residues. Only in-frame clones appear in the TCRdb table, and some are missing; sequencing was by immunoSEQ multiplex PCR. The sample has some 85,000 clones; 80% to 90% are singletons. Material: CD4+ or CD8+ T cells sorted from blood, obtained in a trial of the OX40 agonist ivuxolimab. The chain has TRBV12-5 and TRBJ2-3, with D perhaps TRBD1 or TRBD2 (5 bases each). The source of this sequence is an adult with an advanced solid tumor such as melanoma, head and neck, liver or kidney cancer. CDR3 coding DNA: TGTGCTAGTGGTTTGTTGAGGGGCCGGGAAGATACGCAGTATTTT. As protein: CASGLLRGREDTQYF.